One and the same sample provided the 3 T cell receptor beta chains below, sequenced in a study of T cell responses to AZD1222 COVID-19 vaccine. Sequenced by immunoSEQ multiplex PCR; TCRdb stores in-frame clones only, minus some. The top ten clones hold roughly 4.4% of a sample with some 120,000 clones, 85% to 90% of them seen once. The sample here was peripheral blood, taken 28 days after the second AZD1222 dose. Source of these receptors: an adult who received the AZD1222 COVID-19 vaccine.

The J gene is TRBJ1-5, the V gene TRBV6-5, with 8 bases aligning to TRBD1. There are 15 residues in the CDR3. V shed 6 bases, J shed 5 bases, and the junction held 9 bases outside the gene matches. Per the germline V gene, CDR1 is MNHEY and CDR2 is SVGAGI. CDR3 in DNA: TGTGCCAGCAGGGCGGGACAGGCGCTGGATCAGCCCCAGCATTTT. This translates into CASRAGQALDQPQHF.

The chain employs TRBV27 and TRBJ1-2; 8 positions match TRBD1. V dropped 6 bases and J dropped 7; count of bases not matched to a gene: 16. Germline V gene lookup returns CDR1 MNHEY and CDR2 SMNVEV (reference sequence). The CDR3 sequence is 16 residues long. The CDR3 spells CASSTGTGGGRGGYTF. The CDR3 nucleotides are TGTGCCAGCAGCACCGGGACAGGAGGAGGTCGTGGTGGCTACACCTTC.

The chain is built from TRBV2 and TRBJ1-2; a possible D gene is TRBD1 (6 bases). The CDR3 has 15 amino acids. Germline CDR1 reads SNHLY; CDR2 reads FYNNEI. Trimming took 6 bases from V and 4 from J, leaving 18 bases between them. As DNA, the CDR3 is TGTGCCAGCAGAGCCGGGACACAACTCGTCTATGGCTACACCTTC. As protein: CASRAGTQLVYGYTF.